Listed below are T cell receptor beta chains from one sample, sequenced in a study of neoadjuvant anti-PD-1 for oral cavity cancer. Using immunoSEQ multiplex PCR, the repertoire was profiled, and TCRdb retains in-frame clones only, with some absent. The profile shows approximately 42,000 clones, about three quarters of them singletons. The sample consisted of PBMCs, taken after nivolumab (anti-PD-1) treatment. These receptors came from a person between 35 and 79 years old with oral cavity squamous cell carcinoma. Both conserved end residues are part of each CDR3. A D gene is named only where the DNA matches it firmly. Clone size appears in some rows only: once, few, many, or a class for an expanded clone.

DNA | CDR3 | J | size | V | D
TGTGCCTGCCGAGGGATCTCCTATAATTCACCCCTCCACTTT | CACRGISYNSPLHF | TRBJ1-6 | NA | TRBV30 | NA
TGCAGCGGCGGCTTGGGAAGGGGGGTCAACGAGCAGTACTTC | CSGGLGRGVNEQYF | TRBJ2-7 | NA | TRBV29-1 | NA
TGTGCCACCAGCAGAGACGGGGGCAGAGATCAAGAGACCCAGTACTTC | CATSRDGGRDQETQYF | TRBJ2-5 | NA | TRBV15 | NA
TGCGCCAGCAGCGCGGACAGGGGGCGATTTGGCTACACCTTC | CASSADRGRFGYTF | TRBJ1-2 | NA | TRBV5-1 | TRBD1
TGCGCCAGCAGCTTGACGGGACAGGGGGGAGGGGAGACCCAGTACTTC | CASSLTGQGGGETQYF | TRBJ2-5 | NA | TRBV5-1 | TRBD1
TGTGCCTGGAACCCTCGGGACAGGTTTAATTCACCCCTCCACTTT | CAWNPRDRFNSPLHF | TRBJ1-6 | once | TRBV30 | TRBD1
TGTGCCAGCAGCTTCGAGCGGGGGGGCGGGTCAGATACGCAGTATTTT | CASSFERGGGSDTQYF | TRBJ2-3 | NA | TRBV5-4 | TRBD2
TGTGCCAGCAGGCAAAGGAGGATTCTCACAGATACGCAGTATTTT | CASRQRRILTDTQYF | TRBJ2-3 | NA | TRBV2 | NA
TGTGCCAGCAGCTTGGGCCTAGCGGGGACCACAGATACGCAGTATTTT | CASSLGLAGTTDTQYF | TRBJ2-3 | NA | TRBV5-4 | TRBD2
TGTGCCAGCAGTTACCTATCTGAAAACCCCTACGAGCAGTACTTC | CASSYLSENPYEQYF | TRBJ2-7 | NA | TRBV27 | NA
TGCGCCAGCAGCTTGGATGGGGTTCCGCGCGAGCAGTACTTC | CASSLDGVPREQYF | TRBJ2-7 | NA | TRBV5-1 | NA
TGTGCCAGCAGTGGGGGGGGCAGGGGGAACACCGGGGAGCTGTTTTTT | CASSGGGRGNTGELFF | TRBJ2-2 | NA | TRBV6-1 | NA
TGTGCCAGCAGCTTGAGTGCAGGGGTCGGTGGAAATGAGCAGTTCTTC | CASSLSAGVGGNEQFF | TRBJ2-1 | NA | TRBV5-8 | NA
TGCGCCAGCAGTCGTCCGGGACCTCTCGGAGGGGACACTGAAGCTTTCTTT | CASSRPGPLGGDTEAFF | TRBJ1-1 | NA | TRBV5-1 | NA
TGTGCCAGCAGCGGTTTATCTGGGGCCAACGTCCTGACTTTC | CASSGLSGANVLTF | TRBJ2-6 | NA | TRBV2 | NA
TGTGCCTCCGCCTCGGGAATACAAGAGACCCAGTACTTC | CASASGIQETQYF | TRBJ2-5 | few | TRBV6-5 | NA
TGCGCCAGCAGCTTGGGACCTGGCGGGTCTGGAAACACCATATATTTT | CASSLGPGGSGNTIYF | TRBJ1-3 | medium-sized | TRBV5-1 | NA
TGTGCCAGCAGCTCGGACAGGGTGGAGTATGAAAAACTGTTTTTT | CASSSDRVEYEKLFF | TRBJ1-4 | few | TRBV5-4 | TRBD1
TGTGCCAGCAGCCAAGATCAAAGGCAGCCCCAGCATTTT | CASSQDQRQPQHF | TRBJ1-5 | NA | TRBV14 | NA
TGTGCCAGCGGGGAGTTTTTCGAAGCTTTCTTT | CASGEFFEAFF | TRBJ1-1 | NA | TRBV2 | NA
TGTGCCAGCAGCTTTACACAGGGTAGCTACGAGCAGTACTTC | CASSFTQGSYEQYF | TRBJ2-7 | NA | TRBV11-2 | NA
TGTGCCAGCAGCTTAAAGGTCGGCAGGCTGAGGTACGAGCAGTACTTC | CASSLKVGRLRYEQYF | TRBJ2-7 | NA | TRBV7-2 | NA
TGTGCCAGCAGTTTCACTAATGAAAAACTGTTTTTT | CASSFTNEKLFF | TRBJ1-4 | NA | TRBV27 | NA
TGTGCCAGCAGTTATGGGGACAGCTCCTACGAGCAGTACTTC | CASSYGDSSYEQYF | TRBJ2-7 | NA | TRBV28 | TRBD1
TGCGCCAGCAGCCAAGCGATAGCGGGGGGGTTCGCGAACACCGGGGAGCTGTTTTTT | CASSQAIAGGFANTGELFF | TRBJ2-2 | NA | TRBV4-1 | TRBD2
TGTGCCAGCATGGCAGGGAGGCAAACTGAAGCTTTCTTT | CASMAGRQTEAFF | TRBJ1-1 | NA | TRBV6-1 | NA
TGTGCCAGTAGTATCGGACAGAAAATCTATGGCTACACCTTC | CASSIGQKIYGYTF | TRBJ1-2 | NA | TRBV19 | NA
TGTGCCACCAGCAGAGATAGGGGCGCCGAGACCCAGTACTTC | CATSRDRGAETQYF | TRBJ2-5 | NA | TRBV15 | NA
TGTGCCAGCAGCTCACTAGGAACCTCTGGGGCCAACGTCCTGACTTTC | CASSSLGTSGANVLTF | TRBJ2-6 | NA | TRBV7-9 | NA
TGTGCCAGCAGTTACTCGATGGCCGGGAGGGGGTACGAGCAGTACTTC | CASSYSMAGRGYEQYF | TRBJ2-7 | NA | TRBV6-5 | TRBD2
TGCGCCAGCAGTGAGAGTCCGGGACCCTACGAGCAGTACTTC | CASSESPGPYEQYF | TRBJ2-7 | NA | TRBV10-1 | NA
TGTGCCAGCAGCCGGGGGGGCCCCCCACAAGAGACCCAGTACTTC | CASSRGGPPQETQYF | TRBJ2-5 | NA | TRBV7-7 | TRBD2
TGTGCCAGCAGCTTTGCAGTGAACACTGAAGCTTTCTTT | CASSFAVNTEAFF | TRBJ1-1 | few | TRBV5-5 | NA
TGTGCCAGCACTGGGGGCGACGGCTACACCTTC | CASTGGDGYTF | TRBJ1-2 | NA | TRBV2 | NA
TGTGCCAGCAGTGAAGTCGGACTAGCGGGGCGGCTTCTCGTGGATACGCAGTATTTT | CASSEVGLAGRLLVDTQYF | TRBJ2-3 | NA | TRBV6-1 | TRBD2
TGTGCCAGCAGATTGACACTAAACACTGAAGCTTTCTTT | CASRLTLNTEAFF | TRBJ1-1 | NA | TRBV7-6 | NA
TGTGCCAGTAGCCTCCTGGGGGGGTATAGCAATTCACCCCTCCACTTT | CASSLLGGYSNSPLHF | TRBJ1-6 | NA | TRBV19 | NA
TGTGCCAGCAGTGGGGGGATAGCCGAGTACTTC | CASSGGIAEYF | TRBJ2-7 | NA | TRBV25-1 | NA
TGCAGCGCACAGGTTAATAGCAATCAGCCCCAGCATTTT | CSAQVNSNQPQHF | TRBJ1-5 | once | TRBV29-1 | NA
TGTGCCAGCAGCTCTGGGGGAGGGGGCCCATTTGGCTACACCTTC | CASSSGGGGPFGYTF | TRBJ1-2 | NA | TRBV7-8 | TRBD1
TGTGCCAGCGCTCAGGTGGGGGGCAATCAGCCCCAGCATTTT | CASAQVGGNQPQHF | TRBJ1-5 | few | TRBV28 | NA